This entry describes one T cell receptor (beta chain). Its antigen is unidentified. V shed 1 base and J shed 4 bases, with 11 bases lying between them. CDR3 size: 15 residues. Germline CDR1 and CDR2: LGHNA and YNFKEQ. Sequencing used immunoSEQ multiplex PCR; TCRdb keeps in-frame clones, though not all of them. The sample carries about 70,000 clones, 86% recorded once. The data stem from a study of OX40 agonist ivuxolimab in advanced cancers. Study-level information: A diagnosis of hepatocellular carcinoma, melanoma, renal cell or head and neck cancer was present in dose-escalation patients. The study reported partial responses in three patients: one hepatocellular carcinoma, two cutaneous melanoma.

The study, taken as a whole, reports: Mean expanded clone counts were higher in CD8+ than CD4+ T cells.

The investigators sampled blood at baseline, at cycle 4 day 1, and at cycle 7 day 1. The input for sequencing was CD4+ or CD8+ T cells sorted from blood, taken in a trial of the OX40 agonist ivuxolimab. The genes are TRBV4-2 and TRBJ1-3; D possibly corresponds to TRBD1 (5 bases). This receptor was obtained from an adult with an advanced solid tumor such as melanoma, head and neck, liver or kidney cancer. The DNA of the CDR3 is TGTGCCAGCAGCCAAGTTCTTCAGGGAGGAAACACCATATATTTT. Amino acids: CASSQVLQGGNTIYF.